This T cell receptor beta chain was observed in a study of CD8 T cells in ankylosing spondylitis. Study observations and caveats: Eight highly homologous variants made up a TCR beta motif, and this motif appeared characteristic of ankylosing spondylitis blood. Reportedly, disease-linked clones are significantly enriched in ankylosing spondylitis patients' matched synovial fluid.

Scientists made TCR beta libraries using quantitative 5'-RACE with molecular barcodes. TCRdb reprocessed the 5' RACE reads via MiXCR and lists one record per CDR3 protein. The repertoire holds roughly 700,000 distinct CDR3 sequences, with 19% as singletons. The CDR3 runs to 15 residues. The ends lost 4 bases at V and 0 bases at J; junction bases unmatched: 6. Germline CDR1 LGHNA, CDR2 YSLEER. A note on this clonotype: The target antigen is unknown.

The TCR originated in a male donor with ankylosing spondylitis. The rearrangement links TRBV4-3 to TRBJ2-7; 7 positions agree with TRBD1. The sample taken for sequencing was blood, either unsorted or a sorted T cell fraction (not recorded which). Written as DNA, the CDR3 is TGCGCCAGCAGCCCTGACAGGGCTAGCTCCTACGAGCAGTACTTC. It codes for CASSPDRASSYEQYF.